This TCR beta chain was captured in a study of cytomegalovirus exposure and HLA in healthy donors. Whole-study context: It was reported in a later analysis that the 120 or so validation repertoires used the same platform as the approximately 670 first-cohort repertoires. Study results and caveats: There were approximately 150 TCR beta chains listed as cytomegalovirus-associated. That first-cohort TCR clusters tended to co-occur in the 95 to 150 validation repertoires was found in a later analysis. As confirmed in vitro, a few CMV-associated chains were specific for CMV antigens.

The table came from immunoSEQ multiplex PCR; TCRdb's copy has only in-frame clones and leaves some out. The table lists some 130,000 clones, roughly 87% of them singletons, with roughly 1.2% in the top ten. CDR3 length: 16 residues. V lost 0 bases and J lost 4, with 15 bases in between. Germline CDR1 is LNHNV and CDR2 is YYDKDF (reference sequence). With regard to this clone: Its antigen is still unknown.

This sequence originates from a woman between 18 and 29 years old in good health and CMV-seronegative. The chain has TRBV15 and TRBJ1-1; D remains ambiguous. The specimen was PBMCs. DNA for the CDR3: TGTGCCACCAGCAGAGATTTTCGAGGATTCCGCACTGAAGCTTTCTTT. Its translation is CATSRDFRGFRTEAFF.